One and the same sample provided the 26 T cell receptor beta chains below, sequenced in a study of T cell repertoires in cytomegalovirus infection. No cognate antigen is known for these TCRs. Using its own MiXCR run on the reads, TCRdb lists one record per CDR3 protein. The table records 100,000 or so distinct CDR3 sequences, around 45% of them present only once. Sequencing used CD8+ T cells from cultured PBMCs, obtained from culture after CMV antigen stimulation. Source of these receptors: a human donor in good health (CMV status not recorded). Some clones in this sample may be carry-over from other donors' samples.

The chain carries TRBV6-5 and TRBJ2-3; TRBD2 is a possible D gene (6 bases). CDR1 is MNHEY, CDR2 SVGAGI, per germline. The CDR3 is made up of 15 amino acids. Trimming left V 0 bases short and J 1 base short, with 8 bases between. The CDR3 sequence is CASSYSPGGTDTQYF. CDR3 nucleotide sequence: TGTGCCAGCAGTTACTCGCCGGGGGGCACAGATACGCAGTATTTT.

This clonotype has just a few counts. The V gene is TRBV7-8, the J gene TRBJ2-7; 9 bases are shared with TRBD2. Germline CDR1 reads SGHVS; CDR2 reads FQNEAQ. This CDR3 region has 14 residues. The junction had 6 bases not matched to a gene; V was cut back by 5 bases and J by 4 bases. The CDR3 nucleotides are TGTGCCAGCAGCCAGTTGGGACTAGCTTACGAGCAGTACTTC. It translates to CASSQLGLAYEQYF. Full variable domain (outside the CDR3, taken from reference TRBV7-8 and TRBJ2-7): GAGVSQSPRYKVAKRGQDVALRCDPISGHVSLFWYQQALGQGPEFLTYFQNEAQLDKSGLPSDRFFAERPEGSVSTLKIQRTQQEDSAVYLCASSQLGLAYEQYFGPGTRLTVT.

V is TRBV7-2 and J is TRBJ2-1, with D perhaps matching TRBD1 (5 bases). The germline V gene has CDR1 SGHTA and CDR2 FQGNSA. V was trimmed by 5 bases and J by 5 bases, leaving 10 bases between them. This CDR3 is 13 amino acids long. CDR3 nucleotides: TGTGCCAGCAGCCCACAGGTCAACAATGAGCAGTTCTTC. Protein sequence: CASSPQVNNEQFF.

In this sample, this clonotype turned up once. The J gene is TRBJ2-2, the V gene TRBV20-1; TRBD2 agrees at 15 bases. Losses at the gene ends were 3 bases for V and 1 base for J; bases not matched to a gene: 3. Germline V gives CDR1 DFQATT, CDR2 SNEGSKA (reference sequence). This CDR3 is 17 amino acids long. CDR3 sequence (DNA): TGCAGTGCTAGGGGACTAGCGGGGGGCAAGAACACCGGGGAGCTGTTTTTT. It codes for CSARGLAGGKNTGELFF.

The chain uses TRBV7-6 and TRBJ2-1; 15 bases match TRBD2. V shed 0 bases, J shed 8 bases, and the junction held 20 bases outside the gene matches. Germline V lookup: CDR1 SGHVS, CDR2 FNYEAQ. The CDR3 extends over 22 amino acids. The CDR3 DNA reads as TGTGCCAGCAGCTTAGCGCTCGGGGAGGGACTAGCGGGGGGACCCCTAGTCGATGAGCAGTTCTTC. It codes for CASSLALGEGLAGGPLVDEQFF.

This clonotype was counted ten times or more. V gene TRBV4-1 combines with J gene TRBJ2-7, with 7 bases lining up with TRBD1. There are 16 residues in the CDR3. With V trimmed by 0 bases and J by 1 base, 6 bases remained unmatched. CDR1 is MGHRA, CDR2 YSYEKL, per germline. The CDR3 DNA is TGCGCCAGCAGCCAAGATCCCCGACAGGGTTCCTACGAGCAGTACTTC. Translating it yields CASSQDPRQGSYEQYF.

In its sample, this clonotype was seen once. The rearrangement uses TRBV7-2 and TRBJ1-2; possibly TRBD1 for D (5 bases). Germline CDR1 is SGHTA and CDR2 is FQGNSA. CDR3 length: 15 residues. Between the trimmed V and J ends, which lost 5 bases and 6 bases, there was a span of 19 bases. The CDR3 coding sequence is TGTGCCAGCAGCCCCACGGACGATGGGGGTCATGGCTACACCTTC. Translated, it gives CASSPTDDGGHGYTF.

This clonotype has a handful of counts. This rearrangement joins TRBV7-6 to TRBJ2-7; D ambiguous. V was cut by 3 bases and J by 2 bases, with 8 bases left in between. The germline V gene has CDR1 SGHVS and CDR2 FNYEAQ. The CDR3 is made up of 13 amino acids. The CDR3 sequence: CASSFQPTYEQYF. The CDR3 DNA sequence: TGTGCCAGCAGCTTCCAACCTACCTACGAGCAGTACTTC.

The DNA of the CDR3 is TGCGCCAGCAGCCATACACTCGCAACTAATGAAAAACTGTTTTTT. Encoded protein: CASSHTLATNEKLFF. The chain uses TRBV4-1 and TRBJ1-4; the D is unclear. This CDR3 spans 15 amino acids. V was shortened by 3 bases and J by 0 bases, with 8 bases between the two germline ends. Germline V gene data show CDR1 as MGHRA and CDR2 as YSYEKL.

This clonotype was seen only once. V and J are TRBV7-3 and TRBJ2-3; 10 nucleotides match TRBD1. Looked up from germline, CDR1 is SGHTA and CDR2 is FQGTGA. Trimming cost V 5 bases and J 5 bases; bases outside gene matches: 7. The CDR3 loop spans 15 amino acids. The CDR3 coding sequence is TGTGCCAGCAGCGTAGGGACAGGGGATAGAGATACGCAGTATTTT. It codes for CASSVGTGDRDTQYF.

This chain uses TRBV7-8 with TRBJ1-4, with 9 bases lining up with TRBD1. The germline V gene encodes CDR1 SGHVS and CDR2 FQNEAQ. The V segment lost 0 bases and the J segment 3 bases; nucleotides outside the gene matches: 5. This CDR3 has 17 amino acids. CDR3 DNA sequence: TGTGCCAGCAGCTTAGCTTGGAGACAGGGGGCTAATGAAAAACTGTTTTTT. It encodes CASSLAWRQGANEKLFF.

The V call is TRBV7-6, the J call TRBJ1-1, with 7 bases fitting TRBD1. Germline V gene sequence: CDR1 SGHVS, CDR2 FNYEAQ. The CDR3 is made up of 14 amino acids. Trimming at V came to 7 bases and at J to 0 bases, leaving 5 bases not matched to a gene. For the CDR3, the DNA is TGTGCCAGCACAACGACAGGGATGAACACTGAAGCTTTCTTT. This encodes CASTTTGMNTEAFF.

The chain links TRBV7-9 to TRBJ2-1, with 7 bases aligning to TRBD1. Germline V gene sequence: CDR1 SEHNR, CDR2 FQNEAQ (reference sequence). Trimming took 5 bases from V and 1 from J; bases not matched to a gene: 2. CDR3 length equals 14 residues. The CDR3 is CASSETGSYNEQFF. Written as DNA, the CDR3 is TGTGCCAGCAGCGAGACAGGGTCCTACAATGAGCAGTTCTTC.

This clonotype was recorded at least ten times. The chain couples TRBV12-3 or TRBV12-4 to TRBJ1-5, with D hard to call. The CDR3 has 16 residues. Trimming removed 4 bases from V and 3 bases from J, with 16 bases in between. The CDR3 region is CASSSFLSLLNQPQHF. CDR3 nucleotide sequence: TGTGCCAGCAGTTCGTTCTTGTCCCTTCTCAATCAGCCCCAGCATTTT.

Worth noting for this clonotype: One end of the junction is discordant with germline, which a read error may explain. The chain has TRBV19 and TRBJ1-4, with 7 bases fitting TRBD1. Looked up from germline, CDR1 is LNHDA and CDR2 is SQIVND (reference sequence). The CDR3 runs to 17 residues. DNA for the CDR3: TGTGCCAGTAGTATTGGGCTGGGACAGACCAGTAATGAAACACTGTTTTTT. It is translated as CASSIGLGQTSNETLFF.

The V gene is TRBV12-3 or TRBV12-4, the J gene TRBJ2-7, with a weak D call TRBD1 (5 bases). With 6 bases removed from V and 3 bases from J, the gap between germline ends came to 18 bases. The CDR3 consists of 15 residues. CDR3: CASSPGGQGNYEQYF. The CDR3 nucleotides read TGTGCCAGCAGCCCCGGTGGGCAGGGAAACTACGAGCAGTACTTC.

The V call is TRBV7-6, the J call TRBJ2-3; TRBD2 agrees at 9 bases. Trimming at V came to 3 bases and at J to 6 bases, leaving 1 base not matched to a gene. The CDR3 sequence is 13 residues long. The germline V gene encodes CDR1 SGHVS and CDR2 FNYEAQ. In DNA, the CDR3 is TGTGCCAGCAGCTTTACTAGCGGGGATACGCAGTATTTT. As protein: CASSFTSGDTQYF. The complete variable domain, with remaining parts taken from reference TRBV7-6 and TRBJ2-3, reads GAGVSQSPRYKVTKRGQDVALRCDPISGHVSLYWYRQALGQGPEFLTYFNYEAQQDKSGLPNDRFSAERPEGSISTLTIQRTEQRDSAMYRCASSFTSGDTQYFGPGTRLTVL.

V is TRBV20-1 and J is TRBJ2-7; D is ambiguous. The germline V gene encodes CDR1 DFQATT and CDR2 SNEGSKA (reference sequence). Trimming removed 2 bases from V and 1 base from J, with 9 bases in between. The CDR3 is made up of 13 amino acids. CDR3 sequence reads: CSARTLHSYEQYF. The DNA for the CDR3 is TGCAGTGCTAGAACCCTCCATTCCTACGAGCAGTACTTC.

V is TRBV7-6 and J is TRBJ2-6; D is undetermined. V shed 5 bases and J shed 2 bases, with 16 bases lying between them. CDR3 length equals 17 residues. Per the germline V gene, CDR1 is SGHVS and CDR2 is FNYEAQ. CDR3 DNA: TGTGCCAGCAGCCCTTTTCCTGGGTCTGCTGGGGCCAACGTCCTGACTTTC. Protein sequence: CASSPFPGSAGANVLTF.

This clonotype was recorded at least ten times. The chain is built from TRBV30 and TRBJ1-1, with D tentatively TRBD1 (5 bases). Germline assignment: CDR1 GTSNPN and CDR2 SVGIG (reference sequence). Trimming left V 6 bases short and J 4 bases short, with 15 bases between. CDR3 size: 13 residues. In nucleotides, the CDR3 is TGTGCCTGCGAGCAGGGACTTGGCACTGAAGCTTTCTTT. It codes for CACEQGLGTEAFF.

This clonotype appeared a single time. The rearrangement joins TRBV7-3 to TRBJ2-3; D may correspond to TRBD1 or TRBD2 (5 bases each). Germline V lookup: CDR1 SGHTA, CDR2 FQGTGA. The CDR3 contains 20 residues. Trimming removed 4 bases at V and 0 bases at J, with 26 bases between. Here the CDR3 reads CASSSPRGLSTHPSTDTQYF. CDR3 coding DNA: TGTGCCAGCAGCTCACCACGGGGCCTATCCACTCACCCTAGCACAGATACGCAGTATTTT.

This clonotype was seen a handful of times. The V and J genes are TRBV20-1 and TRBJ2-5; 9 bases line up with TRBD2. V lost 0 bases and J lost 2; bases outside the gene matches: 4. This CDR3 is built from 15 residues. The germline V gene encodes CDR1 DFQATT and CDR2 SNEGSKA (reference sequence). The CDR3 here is CSARDRLAGQETQYF. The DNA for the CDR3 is TGCAGTGCTAGAGATAGGCTAGCGGGGCAAGAGACCCAGTACTTC.

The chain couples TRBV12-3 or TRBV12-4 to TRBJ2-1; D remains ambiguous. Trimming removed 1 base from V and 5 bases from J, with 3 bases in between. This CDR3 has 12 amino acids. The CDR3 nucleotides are TGTGCCAGCAGTTTAGTACACAATGAGCAGTTCTTC. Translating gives CASSLVHNEQFF.

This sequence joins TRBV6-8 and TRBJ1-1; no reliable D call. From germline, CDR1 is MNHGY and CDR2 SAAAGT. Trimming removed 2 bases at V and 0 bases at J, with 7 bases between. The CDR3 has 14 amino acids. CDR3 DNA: TGTGCCAGCAGTTACGGGGTGATGAACACTGAAGCTTTCTTT. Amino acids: CASSYGVMNTEAFF.

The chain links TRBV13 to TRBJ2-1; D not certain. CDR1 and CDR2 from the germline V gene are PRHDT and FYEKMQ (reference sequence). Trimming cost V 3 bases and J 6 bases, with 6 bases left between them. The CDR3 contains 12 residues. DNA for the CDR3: TGTGCCAGCAGCTTTAAAGGCAATGAGCAGTTCTTC. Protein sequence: CASSFKGNEQFF.

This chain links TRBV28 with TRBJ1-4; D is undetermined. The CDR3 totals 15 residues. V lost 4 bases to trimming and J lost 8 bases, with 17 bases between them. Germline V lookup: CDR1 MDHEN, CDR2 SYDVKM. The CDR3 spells CASSSASPPGEKLFF. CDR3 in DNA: TGTGCCAGCAGTTCCGCGTCTCCACCGGGGGAAAAACTGTTTTTT.